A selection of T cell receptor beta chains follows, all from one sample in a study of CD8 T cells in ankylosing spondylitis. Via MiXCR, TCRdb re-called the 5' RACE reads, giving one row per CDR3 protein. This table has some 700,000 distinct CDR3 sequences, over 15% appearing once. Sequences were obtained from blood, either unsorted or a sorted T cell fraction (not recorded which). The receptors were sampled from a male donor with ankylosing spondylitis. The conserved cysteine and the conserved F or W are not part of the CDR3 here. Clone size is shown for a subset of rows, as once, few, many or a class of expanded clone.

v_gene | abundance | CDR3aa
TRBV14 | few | ASSPTAGRLVGELF
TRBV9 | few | ASSPLAAEAF
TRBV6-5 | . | ASSTTGTGAAF
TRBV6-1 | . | ASSEFIAAGGTYEQY
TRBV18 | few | ASSPTRLNQPQH
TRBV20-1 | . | SARSAQGPYEAF
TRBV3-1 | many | ASSQGWAGGPAEQF
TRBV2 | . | ASSVLAGTNEQF
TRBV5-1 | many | ASSLAGGATDTQY
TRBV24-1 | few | ATSDLTRPYEQY
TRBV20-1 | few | SAQGLAGTTDTQY
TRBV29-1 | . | SVGGGQKNYGYT
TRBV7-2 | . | ASSLTGGGDEQY
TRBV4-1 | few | ASSQVGEPNTEAF
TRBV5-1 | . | ASSLGDANYGYT
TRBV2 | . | ASREQGGYGNTIY
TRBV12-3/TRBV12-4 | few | ASRYGTGSGEQY
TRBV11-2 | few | ASSPGGAGGGGPGRQY
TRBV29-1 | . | SVAKDRAYEQY
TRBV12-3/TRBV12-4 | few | ASSHSGNSYEQY
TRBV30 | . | AWSLDGTNQPQH
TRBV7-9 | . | ASSPVAVTNTGELF
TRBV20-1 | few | SASQASGSYEQY
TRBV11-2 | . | ASSLVGASGRPGSSYNEQF
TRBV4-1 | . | ASSQTGKGDTGELF
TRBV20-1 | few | SAKATGNTIY
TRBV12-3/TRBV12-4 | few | ASKTEQGGGTQY
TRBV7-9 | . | ASSLEGFGVYNEQF
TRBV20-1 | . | SARDPESYEQY
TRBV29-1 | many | SVSMGLRETQY
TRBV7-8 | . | ASSLGSAGKAF